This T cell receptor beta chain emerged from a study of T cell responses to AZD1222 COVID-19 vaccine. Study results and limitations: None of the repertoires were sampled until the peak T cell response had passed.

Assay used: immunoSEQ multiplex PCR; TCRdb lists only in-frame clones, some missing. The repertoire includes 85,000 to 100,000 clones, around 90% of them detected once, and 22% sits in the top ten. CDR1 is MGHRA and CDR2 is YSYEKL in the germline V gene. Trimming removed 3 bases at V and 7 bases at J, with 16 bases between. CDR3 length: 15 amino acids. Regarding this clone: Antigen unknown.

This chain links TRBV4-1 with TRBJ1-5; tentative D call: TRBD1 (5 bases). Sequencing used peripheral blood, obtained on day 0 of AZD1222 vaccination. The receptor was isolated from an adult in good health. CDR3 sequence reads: CASSHGHFPEQPQHF. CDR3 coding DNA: TGCGCCAGCAGCCATGGACACTTTCCGGAACAGCCCCAGCATTTT.